A single sample is the source of the 7 T cell receptor beta chains below, sequenced in a study of T cells after yellow fever vaccination. TCRdb re-analysed the 5' RACE reads in MiXCR, keeping a single row per CDR3 protein. This sample has about 580,000 distinct CDR3 sequences; about 15% occur once, and the top ten carry 17%. Source: PBMCs, taken less than 6 days after the first yellow fever vaccination. These receptor sequences come from a man aged 18 to 29 who received the YFV17D yellow fever vaccine.

This clonotype was counted ten times or more. The chain uses TRBV7-2 and TRBJ1-6; TRBD1 might be the D (6 bases). The CDR3 length is 15 residues. CDR1 and CDR2 (germline): SGHTA, FQGNSA. The ends were cut back, 5 bases at V and 5 bases at J, with 13 bases in the middle. DNA of the CDR3: TGTGCCAGCAGCCTTAACAGGGTGAATAATTCACCCCTCCACTTT. This gives the protein CASSLNRVNNSPLHF.

The chain carries TRBV7-2 and TRBJ2-2, with 8 bases fitting TRBD2. The germline gives CDR1 SGHTA, CDR2 FQGNSA. V lost 3 bases and J lost 2; bases outside the gene matches: 5. The CDR3 is 16 amino acids. The CDR3 here is CASSFRGGLNTGELFF. CDR3 sequence (DNA): TGTGCCAGCAGCTTTCGCGGGGGGCTCAACACCGGGGAGCTGTTTTTT.

The chain links TRBV27 to TRBJ2-1; weak D call: TRBD2 (5 bases). From germline, CDR1 is MNHEY and CDR2 SMNVEV (reference sequence). V dropped 4 bases and J dropped 9 bases, with 10 bases sitting between them. CDR3 length equals 12 residues. This CDR3 is CASSSRTVEQFF. The DNA of the CDR3 is TGTGCCAGCAGTTCCAGGACTGTTGAGCAGTTCTTC.

This chain connects TRBV12-5 to TRBJ1-1; no definite D call. The CDR3 covers 17 residues. Germline CDR1 and CDR2: LGHNT and FRNRAP. Trimming removed 6 bases at V and 1 base at J, with 21 bases between. CDR3 coding DNA: TGTGCTAGTGGCTTCGTAATTAGGCGGCCCCCGAACACTGAAGCTTTCTTT. Residues: CASGFVIRRPPNTEAFF.

V is TRBV24-1 and J is TRBJ2-1; either TRBD1 or TRBD2 may supply D (5 bases each). The germline V gene encodes CDR1 KGHDR and CDR2 SFDVKD. V gave up 4 bases and J gave up 7 bases, with 13 bases separating them. The CDR3 covers 14 residues. The CDR3 reads CATSDPGRSNEQFF. For the CDR3, the DNA is TGTGCCACCAGTGACCCGGGACGCTCGAATGAGCAGTTCTTC.

The rearrangement uses TRBV4-2 and TRBJ1-2, with D maybe TRBD1 (6 bases). Germline V gene sequence: CDR1 LGHNA, CDR2 YNFKEQ. The germline V and J ends were trimmed by 3 bases and 5 bases, with 10 bases remaining between them. The CDR3 is made up of 13 amino acids. The CDR3 here is CASSHGGSYGYTF. The CDR3 DNA reads TGTGCCAGCAGCCATGGGGGCTCTTATGGCTACACCTTC.

CDR3 coding DNA: TGTGCCAGCAGCCGACTGCACTACGAGCAGTACTTC. Residues: CASSRLHYEQYF. This rearrangement joins TRBV28 to TRBJ2-7; D gene ambiguous. CDR3 length equals 12 residues. Trimming left V 6 bases short and J 3 bases short, with 9 bases between. CDR1 and CDR2 from the germline V gene are MDHEN and SYDVKM.